The clone carrying this TCR beta chain has a single count. Libraries were prepared by immunoSEQ multiplex PCR; TCRdb keeps only in-frame clonotypes and omits some of them. The repertoire consists of over 85,000 clones, with around 87% occurring once and the leading ten covering approximately 7.4%. These data come from a study of blood T cell repertoires in COVID-19. Turning to the study itself: T cells, B-cell-depleted T cells, or PBMCs supplied cDNA or gDNA.

J gave up 5 bases and V 3 bases, and 1 base lay outside the gene matches. The CDR3 length is 13 residues. Per germline, CDR1 SGHRS and CDR2 YFSETQ. The TCR was taken from a human donor with acute or convalescent COVID-19. The donor label of this sample is uncertain. Material: peripheral blood. The chain couples TRBV5-1 to TRBJ1-2, with 10 bases that match TRBD1. The CDR3 loop is CASSSGQGYGYTF. The CDR3 DNA follows: TGCGCCAGCAGCTCGGGACAGGGGTATGGCTACACCTTC.